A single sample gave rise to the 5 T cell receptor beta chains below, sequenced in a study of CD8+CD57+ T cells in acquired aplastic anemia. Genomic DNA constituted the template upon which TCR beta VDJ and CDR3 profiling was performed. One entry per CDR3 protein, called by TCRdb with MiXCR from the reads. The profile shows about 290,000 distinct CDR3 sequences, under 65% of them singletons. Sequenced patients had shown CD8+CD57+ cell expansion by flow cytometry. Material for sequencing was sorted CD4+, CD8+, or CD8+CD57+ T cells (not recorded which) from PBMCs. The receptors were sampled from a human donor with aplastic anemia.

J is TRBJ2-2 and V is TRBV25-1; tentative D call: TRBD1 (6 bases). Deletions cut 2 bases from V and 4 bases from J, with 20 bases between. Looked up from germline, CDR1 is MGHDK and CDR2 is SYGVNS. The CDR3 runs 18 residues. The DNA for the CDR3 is TGTGCCAGCAGTGAACACCCCGGGGCAGGGGAGCCCACCGGGGAGCTGTTTTTT. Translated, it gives CASSEHPGAGEPTGELFF.

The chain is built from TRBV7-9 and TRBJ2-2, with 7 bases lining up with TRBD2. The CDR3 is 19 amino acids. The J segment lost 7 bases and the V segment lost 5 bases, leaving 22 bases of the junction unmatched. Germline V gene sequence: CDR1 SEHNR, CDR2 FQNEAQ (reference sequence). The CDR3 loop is CASSAAAGLVTVRVGELFF. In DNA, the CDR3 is TGTGCCAGCAGCGCTGCCGCAGGACTAGTGACGGTCAGGGTCGGGGAGCTGTTTTTT. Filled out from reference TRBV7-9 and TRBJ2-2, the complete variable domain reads DTGVSQNPRHKITKRGQNVTFRCDPISEHNRLYWYRQTLGQGPEFLTYFQNEAQLEKSRLLSDRFSAERPKGSFSTLEIQRTEQGDSAMYLCASSAAAGLVTVRVGELFFGEGSRLTVL.

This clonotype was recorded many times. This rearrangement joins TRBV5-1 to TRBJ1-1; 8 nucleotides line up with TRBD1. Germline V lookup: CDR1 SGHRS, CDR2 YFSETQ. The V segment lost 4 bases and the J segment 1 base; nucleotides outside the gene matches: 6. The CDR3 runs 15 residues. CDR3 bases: TGCGCCAGCAGCGACGACAGGGGTGGGAACACTGAAGCTTTCTTT. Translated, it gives CASSDDRGGNTEAFF.

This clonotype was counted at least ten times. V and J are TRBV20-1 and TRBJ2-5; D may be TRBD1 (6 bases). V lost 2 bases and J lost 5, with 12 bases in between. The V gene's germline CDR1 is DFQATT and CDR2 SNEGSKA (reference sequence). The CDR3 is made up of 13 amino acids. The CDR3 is CSARSSTGETQYF. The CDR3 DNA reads TGCAGTGCTAGATCTTCAACAGGGGAGACCCAGTACTTC.

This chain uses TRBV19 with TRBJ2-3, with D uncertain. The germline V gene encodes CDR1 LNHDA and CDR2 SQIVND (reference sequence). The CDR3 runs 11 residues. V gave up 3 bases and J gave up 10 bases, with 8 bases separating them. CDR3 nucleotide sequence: TGTGCCAGTAGTATTGGTGTCGCGCAGTATTTT. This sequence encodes CASSIGVAQYF.